This TCR beta chain was captured by sequencing in a study of memory CD4+ T cells and cytomegalovirus serostatus. This clone occurred a few times. At one end, the junction sequence differs from germline, possibly due to a read error. Germline CDR1 is SGHDT and CDR2 is YYEEEE. The CDR3 extends over 13 amino acids. Only in-frame clones appear in the TCRdb table, and some are missing; sequencing was by immunoSEQ multiplex PCR. The table records roughly 67,000 clones, 76% of them present only once. Single viable CD3+CD4+CD8-CD45RO+ cells were sorted as the memory CD4+ T cells. Serostatus was set by detecting CMV pp150, pp28, p38, p52 IgG.

The chain carries TRBV5-6 and TRBJ1-4, with D maybe TRBD1 (6 bases). Material: memory CD4+ T cells from blood. The clonotype originates from an adult in good health and CMV-seropositive. The CDR3 DNA reads TGTGCCAGCAGCTTATCGACCGGGACAATATTGCTTTTT. Translation gives CASSLSTGTILLF.